A single sample gave rise to the 11 T cell receptor beta chains below, sequenced in a study of spatial heterogeneity in lung cancer (dated by TCRdb to between 2019 and 2020). The time point tag for this specimen amounts to: sample taken at primary tumor resection. TCR sequencing used whole RNA extracted from tumor and nontumor lung tissue, or from cryopreserved PBMC samples, without cell sorting. To prepare the library, 5' RACE was applied. The data were produced on a NextSeq 500. TCRdb passed the public sequencing reads through fastp at Q25 and MiXCR, retaining productive beta sequences. Records with the same CDR3 protein are collapsed into one entry carrying the most frequent genes and DNA. In this sample the table shows around 4,000 distinct CDR3 sequences, approximately 25% of which occur a single time. The ten most abundant clones make up approximately 15% of the sample. Sequenced material: normal lung tissue next to the tumor, taken at surgery. The receptors were sampled from a male donor with early-stage non-small cell lung cancer.

Judged by abundance, this clonotype is medium-sized. The chain couples TRBV9 to TRBJ1-2; the D gene is possibly TRBD1 (6 bases). Germline loops: CDR1 SGDLS, CDR2 YYNGEE. V lost 0 bases and J 5 bases, leaving 20 bases between the germline ends. The CDR3 is made up of 17 amino acids. The DNA for the CDR3 is TGTGCCAGCAGCGTAGACCCGACATTGGGGGCAGGTTATGGCTACACCTTC. This encodes CASSVDPTLGAGYGYTF.

This sequence joins TRBV29-1 and TRBJ2-1; perhaps TRBD2 as D (5 bases). This CDR3 spans 12 amino acids. The V gene's germline CDR1 is SQVTM and CDR2 ANQGSEA. Trimming pared 7 bases from V and 4 bases from J, leaving 11 bases between. CDR3 in DNA: TGCAGCGCCGGGTTAGCGTACAATGAGCAGTTCTTC. Amino acid sequence: CSAGLAYNEQFF.

The V and J genes are TRBV27 and TRBJ2-5, with a tentative D call TRBD1 (6 bases). Trimming left V 6 bases short and J 3 bases short, with 11 bases between. Germline CDR1 and CDR2: MNHEY and SMNVEV (reference sequence). The CDR3 length is 13 residues. The CDR3 sequence is CASSQQGKETQYF. CDR3 nucleotides: TGTGCCAGCAGCCAACAGGGTAAAGAGACCCAGTACTTC.

This clonotype is medium-sized within its sample. The CDR3 reads CASSFPSSTNEKLFF. CDR3 nucleotides: TGTGCCAGCAGCTTTCCGTCTTCAACTAATGAAAAACTGTTTTTT. V usage is TRBV7-9 and J usage is TRBJ1-4, with no clear D. This CDR3 is built from 15 residues. From germline, CDR1 is SEHNR and CDR2 FQNEAQ (reference sequence). Trimming pared 3 bases from V and 0 bases from J, leaving 8 bases between.

This clonotype is judged medium-sized. This chain connects TRBV20-1 to TRBJ2-1, with a weak D call TRBD1 (6 bases). Germline V gene data show CDR1 as DFQATT and CDR2 as SNEGSKA (reference sequence). The V end lost 5 bases, the J end lost 7 bases, and 21 bases lay between the germline ends. This CDR3 region has 15 residues. The CDR3 region is CSARLRTAPGNEQFF. CDR3 coding DNA: TGCAGTGCTCGACTAAGGACAGCTCCTGGAAATGAGCAGTTCTTC.

Judged by abundance, this clonotype is medium-sized. V usage is TRBV29-1 and J usage is TRBJ2-1; 9 bases fit TRBD1. CDR3 length: 13 amino acids. Germline V gene lookup returns CDR1 SQVTM and CDR2 ANQGSEA. With V trimmed by 7 bases and J by 5 bases, 6 bases remained unmatched. CDR3 DNA sequence: TGCAGCGGAGTGACAGGGGGGGACAATGAGCAGTTCTTC. Translation gives CSGVTGGDNEQFF.

V gene TRBV3-1 combines with J gene TRBJ1-1; 9 bases map to TRBD1. The CDR3 sequence is 18 residues long. Germline V gene lookup returns CDR1 LGHDT and CDR2 YNNKEL (reference sequence). V trimming: 4 bases; J trimming: 8 bases; junction bases outside the gene matches: 20. The CDR3 spells CASSPGTGIGTGNREAFF. The CDR3 region has the DNA TGTGCCAGCAGCCCCGGGACAGGGATCGGGACAGGGAATCGGGAAGCTTTCTTT.

As regards this clonotype: The germline gene is not matched at one end of the junction; a read error may be the cause. The chain joins TRBV7-7 to TRBJ2-2; TRBD1 is a possible D gene (6 bases). The germline V gene encodes CDR1 SSHAT and CDR2 FNYEAQ (reference sequence). The CDR3 contains 16 residues. CDR3: CASSRASVTGTGELFF. The CDR3 nucleotides read TGTGCTAGCAGCCGAGCCTCCGTTACAGGGACCGGGGAGCTGTTTTTT.

This clonotype is medium-sized (0.01 to 0.1%) in the sample. The J gene is TRBJ2-5, the V gene TRBV7-2; 11 bases map to TRBD1. The CDR3 length is 16 residues. Germline V gives CDR1 SGHTA, CDR2 FQGNSA. Trimming at V came to 5 bases and at J to 3 bases, leaving 8 bases not matched to a gene. In DNA, the CDR3 is TGTGCCAGCAGCACAGCCGGGACAGGGGGAAAAGAGACCCAGTACTTC. Residues: CASSTAGTGGKETQYF.

This clonotype is labeled as medium-sized. This sequence joins TRBV6-1 and TRBJ2-1; 7 nucleotides agree with TRBD2. This CDR3 is built from 15 residues. CDR1 and CDR2 from the germline V gene are MNHNS and SASEGT. The trim removed 3 bases at V and 4 bases at J, leaving 6 bases unmatched. CDR3 region: CASSDIAGVYNEQFF. In DNA, the CDR3 is TGTGCCAGCAGTGATATTGCGGGAGTTTACAATGAGCAGTTCTTC.

V is TRBV27 and J is TRBJ2-7; perhaps TRBD1 as D (6 bases). The CDR3 totals 12 residues. Germline assignment: CDR1 MNHEY and CDR2 SMNVEV (reference sequence). Trimming took off 4 bases at V and 4 bases at J, with 8 bases between the two ends. CDR3 sequence: CASSSRGYEQYF. CDR3 coding DNA: TGTGCCAGCAGTTCTAGGGGGTACGAGCAGTACTTC.